What follows are 26 T cell receptor beta chains derived from one specimen sequenced in a study of blood T cells in healthy people across ages. With a J-beta primer mix and a sample-barcoded 5' primer, a second PCR ran about 7 to 12 cycles. TCRdb itself ran the 5' RACE reads through MiXCR, one entry per CDR3 protein. The table lists 650,000 or so distinct CDR3 sequences, around 50% of them singletons. The sequenced sample was blood. The origin of the receptors is a woman over 75 in good health.

This clonotype was recorded a few times. This chain links TRBV11-2 with TRBJ2-2; TRBD2 aligns across 7 bases. Germline CDR1 SGHAT, CDR2 FQNNGV. V lost 1 base, J lost 7 bases, and 6 bases stayed unmatched. CDR3 length: 15 amino acids. The CDR3 DNA reads TGTGCCAGCAGCTTAGTGGGGCGGGAGCACGGGGAGCTGTTTTTT. This gives the protein CASSLVGREHGELFF.

In DNA form, the CDR3 reads TGTGCCAGCAGCACGGGCTCCAGTAAAAACATTCAGTACTTC. Amino acids: CASSTGSSKNIQYF. V usage is TRBV6-2 or TRBV6-3 and J usage is TRBJ2-4; D remains ambiguous. V lost 6 bases to trimming and J lost 4 bases, with 13 bases between them. In germline, CDR1 is MNHEY, CDR2 SVGEGT. This CDR3 region has 14 residues.

The chain is built from TRBV7-9 and TRBJ2-3, with D perhaps TRBD2 (6 bases). V was pared by 5 bases and J by 2 bases, with 14 bases between. Looked up from germline, CDR1 is SEHNR and CDR2 is FQNEAQ (reference sequence). The CDR3 extends over 15 amino acids. CDR3: CASSRAGLFTDTQYF. Written as DNA, the CDR3 is TGTGCCAGCAGCCGCGCGGGACTTTTCACAGATACGCAGTATTTT.

The V call is TRBV6-5, the J call TRBJ2-3, with 8 nucleotides matching TRBD2. The germline V gene has CDR1 MNHEY and CDR2 SVGAGI. V lost 0 bases and J lost 5; bases outside the gene matches: 13. CDR3 length: 18 residues. The CDR3 nucleotides are TGTGCCAGCAGTTACTCGAAGGGTTCGGGAGGGCCTCTAGATACGCAGTATTTT. Amino acid sequence: CASSYSKGSGGPLDTQYF.

This clonotype was counted many times. This chain links TRBV27 with TRBJ2-7; 14 nucleotides match TRBD2. The CDR3 length is 17 residues. CDR1 and CDR2 from the germline V gene are MNHEY and SMNVEV (reference sequence). V dropped 3 bases and J dropped 1; count of bases not matched to a gene: 5. The CDR3 sequence is CASSLGLAGVGSYEQYF. Written as DNA, the CDR3 is TGTGCCAGCAGTTTGGGACTAGCGGGAGTTGGATCCTACGAGCAGTACTTC.

About this clonotype: Possible read error: a much larger clone is one base away. V and J are TRBV10-2 and TRBJ2-1, with 9 bases lining up with TRBD2. J gave up 4 bases and V 6 bases, and 10 bases lay outside the gene matches. CDR1 WSHSY and CDR2 SAAADI come from the germline V gene. The CDR3 covers 16 residues. Here the CDR3 reads CASRRLLTSGYNEQFF. Written as DNA, the CDR3 is TGCGCCAGCAGGAGACTGTTGACTAGCGGATACAATGAGCAGTTCTTC.

The chain couples TRBV20-1 to TRBJ2-7, with D possibly TRBD2 on 7 matching bases. TRBJ2-5 matches the DNA end more closely, so the J call is doubtful. The CDR3 totals 11 residues. CDR1 is DFQATT and CDR2 is SNEGSKA in the germline V gene (reference sequence). CDR3 nucleotide sequence: TGCACCCTAAAGGGGGGGGAGACCCAGTACTTC. Its translation is CTLKGGETQYF.

This clonotype was recorded a few times. The chain has TRBV29-1 and TRBJ1-4; 8 bases are a match to TRBD1. CDR1 and CDR2 (germline): SQVTM, ANQGSEA. This CDR3 has 13 amino acids. The J segment lost 12 bases and the V segment lost 7 bases, leaving 13 bases of the junction unmatched. As DNA, the CDR3 is TGCAGCGGGGGGGGAGGACAGGGAGAGGAACTGTTTTTT. This encodes CSGGGGQGEELFF.

Concerning this clonotype itself: A much larger clone is a single base away; this may be a read error. The CDR3 DNA sequence: TGTGCCAGCAGCAGACAGGTCTCGGATGGCTGCACCTTC. This sequence encodes CASSRQVSDGCTF. V and J are TRBV28 and TRBJ1-2, with D perhaps matching TRBD1 (6 bases). The CDR3 runs 13 residues. The germline V gene encodes CDR1 MDHEN and CDR2 SYDVKM.

The rearrangement joins TRBV28 to TRBJ1-6, with a tentative D call TRBD1 (6 bases). V was pared by 6 bases and J by 0 bases, with 18 bases between. Germline V lookup: CDR1 MDHEN, CDR2 SYDVKM. The CDR3 spans 18 residues. The CDR3 protein is CASSSDGGDSSYNSPLHF. CDR3 nucleotide sequence: TGTGCCAGCAGCTCAGACGGGGGCGATAGCTCCTATAATTCACCCCTCCACTTT.

The J gene is TRBJ2-7, the V gene TRBV21-1; the table's D call, TRBD1, has no DNA check behind it. TRBV21-1 is an annotated pseudogene. The CDR3 is 16 amino acids. In nucleotides, the CDR3 is TGTGCCAGCATACAGGGTTCTTGGGGTCCCGGGTACGAGCAGTACTTC. Translating it yields CASIQGSWGPGYEQYF.

The V call is TRBV20-1, the J call TRBJ1-6; D unclear. The CDR3 is 15 residues long. Trimming removed 7 bases from V and 0 bases from J, with 13 bases in between. Germline V gives CDR1 DFQATT, CDR2 SNEGSKA (reference sequence). CDR3 amino acids: CSVPQSGSYNSPLHF. As DNA, the CDR3 is TGCAGTGTTCCCCAGTCTGGCTCCTATAATTCACCCCTCCACTTT.

The chain employs TRBV5-1 and TRBJ2-1, with 9 bases matching TRBD2. The junction had 13 bases not matched to a gene; V was cut back by 5 bases and J by 10 bases. The CDR3 spans 15 residues. Germline V gives CDR1 SGHRS, CDR2 YFSETQ. The CDR3 sequence: CASRTTSGWIGEQFF. The CDR3 nucleotides are TGCGCCAGCAGAACAACTAGCGGGTGGATTGGAGAGCAGTTCTTC. Full variable domain (missing parts from reference TRBV5-1 and TRBJ2-1): KAGVTQTPRYLIKTRGQQVTLSCSPISGHRSVSWYQQTPGQGLQFLFEYFSETQRNKGNFPGRFSGRQFSNSRSEMNVSTLELGDSALYLCASRTTSGWIGEQFFGPGTRLTVL.

This clonotype was found a few times. Here the CDR3 DNA reads TGTGCCAGCAGCCCGACTAGCGGGCCTGAGCAGTTCTTC. It is translated as CASSPTSGPEQFF. The chain carries TRBV7-3 and TRBJ2-1; 10 nucleotides line up with TRBD2. Germline assignment: CDR1 SGHTA and CDR2 FQGTGA. CDR3 length: 13 amino acids. V dropped 5 bases and J dropped 9; count of bases not matched to a gene: 4.

V and J are TRBV12-3 or TRBV12-4 and TRBJ2-3, with D possibly matching TRBD2 (6 bases). Trimming took off 6 bases at V and 8 bases at J, with 9 bases between the two ends. CDR3 size: 11 residues. The CDR3 is CASRWGVTQYF. CDR3 nucleotides: TGTGCCAGCAGATGGGGGGTTACGCAGTATTTT.

This chain links TRBV7-2 with TRBJ1-1, with 7 bases identical to TRBD1. The CDR3 spans 15 residues. The germline V gene has CDR1 SGHTA and CDR2 FQGNSA. J lost 1 base, V lost 3 bases, and 5 bases had no gene match. The CDR3 DNA sequence: TGTGCCAGCAGCTTCCCGGACAGGCAGAACACTGAAGCTTTCTTT. Its translation is CASSFPDRQNTEAFF.

This clonotype was seen ten or more times. This sequence joins TRBV10-3 and TRBJ1-4; D is possibly TRBD1 (5 bases). V lost 8 bases, J lost 3 bases, and 10 bases lay in between. The CDR3 runs to 13 residues. Germline loops: CDR1 ENHRY, CDR2 SYGVKD. CDR3 in amino acids: CAIAGQANEKLFF. CDR3 nucleotide sequence: TGTGCCATCGCAGGGCAAGCTAATGAAAAACTGTTTTTT.

This clonotype was counted between two and nine times. The CDR3 protein is CASGGDRGNYGYTF. CDR3 nucleotide sequence: TGTGCCAGCGGGGGGGACAGGGGAAACTATGGCTACACCTTC. This rearrangement joins TRBV12-3 or TRBV12-4 to TRBJ1-2, with TRBD1 matching over 10 bases. The CDR3 has 14 residues. Germline trimming cut 8 bases from V and 2 bases from J; bases unmatched to any gene: 5.

The CDR3 nucleotides read TGCAGCAGCCTCGGACATACCTCCTACAATGAGCAGTTCTTC. Its protein product is CSSLGHTSYNEQFF. The J gene is TRBJ2-1, the V gene TRBV20-1, with D perhaps matching TRBD1 (5 bases). The CDR3 has 14 amino acids. The germline V gene has CDR1 DFQATT and CDR2 SNEGSKA (reference sequence).

The chain carries TRBV4-1 and TRBJ2-5, with D unclear. The CDR3 covers 14 residues. CDR1 MGHRA and CDR2 YSYEKL come from the germline V gene. Trimming took 1 base from V and 11 from J, leaving 17 bases between them. CDR3 in amino acids: CASSQVSSRNEQYF. DNA for the CDR3: TGCGCCAGCAGCCAAGTTAGTAGCAGGAATGAGCAGTACTTC.

This clonotype was counted only a few times. V and J are TRBV9 and TRBJ2-5; either TRBD1 or TRBD2 may supply D (6 bases each). Per the germline V gene, CDR1 is SGDLS and CDR2 is YYNGEE. Trimming cost V 4 bases and J 2 bases, with 12 bases left between them. This CDR3 is built from 14 residues. CDR3 residues: CASSLRDKQETQYF. The DNA of the CDR3 is TGTGCCAGCAGCCTGCGGGACAAACAAGAGACCCAGTACTTC.

Worth noting for this clonotype: A clone one base away is much larger, so this may be a read error. V gene TRBV15 combines with J gene TRBJ2-5; 12 bases are shared with TRBD2. CDR1 LNHNV and CDR2 YYDKDF come from the germline V gene (reference sequence). Unmatched junction bases numbered 19, after V lost 0 bases and J lost 11 bases. This CDR3 comprises 19 residues. Written as DNA, the CDR3 is TGTGCCACCAGCAGAGATAAACTAGCGGGGGGACGATCCTACAATGAGCAGTACTTC. Translated: CATSRDKLAGGRSYNEQYF. The full variable domain, its missing parts supplied by reference TRBV15 and TRBJ2-5, is DAMVIQNPRYQVTQFGKPVTLSCSQTLNHNVMYWYQQKSSQAPKLLFHYYDKDFNNEADTPDNFQSRRPNTSFCFLDIRSPGLGDTAMYLCATSRDKLAGGRSYNEQYFGPGTRLLVL.

The gene calls are TRBV5-1 and TRBJ2-7; 8 nucleotides line up with TRBD2. CDR1 and CDR2 (germline): SGHRS, YFSETQ. This CDR3 has 16 residues. J was trimmed by 7 bases and V by 4 bases; bases with no gene match: 16. The CDR3 DNA is TGCGCCAGCAGCCCCTTAGCGGGAAGGTCCTACAATGAGCAGTACTTC. Protein sequence: CASSPLAGRSYNEQYF.

Turning to this clonotype: The junction departs from the called germline gene at one end, perhaps through a read error. The CDR3 DNA reads as TGTGCCGGCAGTACTAGCGGGAGGGAAGCGGAGCAGTACTTC. Encoded protein: CAGSTSGREAEQYF. This chain connects TRBV7-2 to TRBJ2-5; TRBD2 matches 13 bases. CDR1 SGHTA and CDR2 FQGNSA come from the germline V gene. CDR3 length: 14 amino acids.

This sequence joins TRBV3-1 and TRBJ2-4; D is perhaps TRBD1 or TRBD2 (5 bases each). Trimming took off 0 bases at V and 0 bases at J, with 6 bases between the two ends. CDR3 size: 15 residues. Germline V lookup: CDR1 LGHDT, CDR2 YNNKEL (reference sequence). The CDR3 here is CASSQEGTAKNIQYF. The CDR3 coding sequence is TGTGCCAGCAGCCAAGAAGGGACAGCCAAAAACATTCAGTACTTC.

The chain couples TRBV10-3 to TRBJ2-7; 9 positions match TRBD2. The J call may be mistaken, given a closer DNA end match to TRBJ2-5. This CDR3 spans 14 amino acids. Germline-derived CDR1 and CDR2 are ENHRY and SYGVKD. DNA of the CDR3: TGTGCCATCAGAGCGGGAGGAAGAGGCCAGACCCAGTACTTC. Its protein is CAIRAGGRGQTQYF.